Sequencing of this TCR beta chain was carried out in a study of T cells in Graves' hyperthyroidism and ophthalmopathy. Study results and limitations: Median prediction lead before ophthalmopathy onset was 6.5 months with the model.

A note on this clonotype: Its target is not known.

Across 18 months, stable Graves' hyperthyroidism was marked by no progression to ophthalmopathy. On the basis of clinical symptoms, serum thyroxine and TRAb, thyroid ultrasound and orbital computed tomography, diagnoses were made. V lost 3 bases to trimming and J lost 2 bases, with 6 bases between them. From germline, CDR1 is SGHTA and CDR2 FQGNSA. CDR3 length: 13 residues. Researchers took RNA transcripts and amplified the TCR beta CDR3 regions from them. HTBI primers were the set used in a first-round RT-PCR of the TCR CDR3. TCRdb called the multiplex PCR reads again in MiXCR, with one record for every CDR3 protein. Found here are under 400,000 distinct CDR3 sequences, 15% to 20% of them singletons; the top ten hold approximately 35%.

This chain joins TRBV7-2 and TRBJ2-3; no definite D call. Specimen: blood. This TCR derives from a man aged 30 to 39 with Graves' hyperthyroidism. The CDR3 coding sequence is TGTGCCAGCAGCTTGCTAGACACAGATACGCAGTATTTT. It yields the protein CASSLLDTDTQYF.